The entry that follows covers one T cell receptor beta chain sequence. Generated by immunoSEQ multiplex PCR, the TCRdb table keeps only in-frame clones and is missing some. The data show some 120,000 clones, 88% seen once. The source of the sample is a study of T cell responses to AZD1222 COVID-19 vaccine. Study-wide context: Pooling covered second doses at about 4 or about 12 weeks.

The germline V gene has CDR1 KGHSH and CDR2 LQKENI. V trimming: 6 bases; J trimming: 0 bases; junction bases outside the gene matches: 12. The CDR3 is made up of 17 amino acids. Sequences were derived from peripheral blood, sampled on day 0 of AZD1222 vaccination. The sequence was obtained from an adult in good health. The V and J genes are TRBV18 and TRBJ1-1; 8 bases are shared with TRBD1. CDR3 loop: CASSRPGTGDMNTEAFF. The CDR3 nucleotides are TGTGCCAGCTCGCGCCCTGGGACAGGAGACATGAACACTGAAGCTTTCTTT.